Each of the 13 T cell receptor beta chains below was sequenced from the same sample in a study of T cell repertoires in cytomegalovirus infection (dated by TCRdb to about 2019). Sequencing used an Illumina HiSeq 1500. TCRdb reworked the public reads: Q25 trimming with fastp, MiXCR clone assembly, productive beta chains retained. Each CDR3 protein gets just one entry, which takes the most common genes and DNA from the rows behind it. The sample includes under 250,000 distinct CDR3 sequences, with over 9% observed a single time. The ten largest make up approximately 1.8% of the sample. Input material: PBMCs. The receptors were gathered from a human donor in good health (CMV status not recorded). Some clones in this sample may be carry-over from other donors' samples.

The rearrangement joins TRBV29-1 to TRBJ2-3; D possibly corresponds to TRBD2 (5 bases). This CDR3 contains 12 residues. The germline V gene encodes CDR1 SQVTM and CDR2 ANQGSEA. V was clipped by 7 bases and J by 0 bases, with 8 bases between them. The CDR3: CSGRGSTDTQYF. DNA of the CDR3: TGCAGCGGCCGCGGGAGCACAGATACGCAGTATTTT.

The J gene is TRBJ1-2, the V gene TRBV4-3, with a tentative D call TRBD1 (5 bases). This CDR3 is built from 14 residues. V gave up 1 base and J gave up 6 bases, with 12 bases separating them. CDR1 and CDR2 from the germline V gene are LGHNA and YSLEER. The CDR3 region has the DNA TGCGCCAGCAGCCAAGGAGGGCAGGGACATGGCTACACCTTC. This gives the protein CASSQGGQGHGYTF.

This clonotype was detected ten times or more. CDR3 sequence reads: CASSIRGSPQHF. The DNA for the CDR3 is TGTGCCAGTAGTATCCGTGGCTCGCCCCAGCATTTT. This sequence joins TRBV19 and TRBJ1-5, with D hard to call. V lost 3 bases and J lost 9, with 9 bases in between. CDR1 is LNHDA, CDR2 SQIVND, per germline (reference sequence). CDR3 size: 12 residues.

The table lists this clonotype with a few counts. The chain couples TRBV29-1 to TRBJ2-6; maybe TRBD1 (6 bases). CDR3 length equals 13 residues. V dropped 5 bases and J dropped 4 bases, with 9 bases sitting between them. The germline V gene encodes CDR1 SQVTM and CDR2 ANQGSEA. Here the CDR3 DNA reads TGCAGCGTTATGGGGACAGGGGCCAACGTCCTGACTTTC. Protein sequence: CSVMGTGANVLTF.

J is TRBJ1-3 and V is TRBV28, with a weak D call TRBD1 (5 bases). This CDR3 is built from 16 residues. The V gene lost 5 bases and the J gene lost 2 bases, with 16 bases spanning the gap. Germline V gene data show CDR1 as MDHEN and CDR2 as SYDVKM. CDR3 in amino acids: CASSTSGGPPGNTIYF. DNA for the CDR3: TGTGCCAGCAGTACGTCCGGGGGACCCCCTGGAAACACCATATATTTT.

In its sample, this clonotype was seen once. The gene calls are TRBV29-1 and TRBJ2-5, with 11 bases that match TRBD1. Germline CDR1 SQVTM, CDR2 ANQGSEA. V was pared by 6 bases and J by 4 bases, with 4 bases of the junction left unmatched. This CDR3 comprises 13 residues. The CDR3 sequence: CSVGQGASETQYF. Here the CDR3 DNA reads TGCAGCGTCGGACAGGGGGCCTCAGAGACCCAGTACTTC.

This clonotype turned up a few times. This chain connects TRBV9 to TRBJ2-1, with D possibly matching TRBD2 (6 bases). CDR1 and CDR2 (germline): SGDLS, YYNGEE. This CDR3 has 14 residues. The germline V and J ends were trimmed by 3 bases and 8 bases, with 15 bases remaining between them. In DNA, the CDR3 is TGTGCCAGCAGCGCCGGACTAAACGCCGATGAGCAGTTCTTC. The encoded protein is CASSAGLNADEQFF.

V gene TRBV6-6 combines with J gene TRBJ2-1; 11 bases are a match to TRBD2. There are 13 residues in the CDR3. Germline V gene lookup returns CDR1 MNHNY and CDR2 SVGAGI (reference sequence). The J segment lost 8 bases and the V segment lost 7 bases, leaving 4 bases of the junction unmatched. The CDR3 sequence: CASISSGRYEQFF. For the CDR3, the DNA is TGTGCCAGCATATCTAGCGGGAGGTATGAGCAGTTCTTC.

This clonotype has at least ten counts. The chain couples TRBV28 to TRBJ2-7, with 7 bases identical to TRBD1. Trimming removed 10 bases from V and 0 bases from J; junction bases left unmatched: 12. The germline gives CDR1 MDHEN, CDR2 SYDVKM. CDR3 length: 15 amino acids. As DNA, the CDR3 is TGTGCCACCAGGGGGAAGGGGGCGATCTCCTACGAGCAGTACTTC. It yields the protein CATRGKGAISYEQYF.

CDR3 in amino acids: CASSTSLQGSGYNEQFF. The CDR3 DNA sequence: TGTGCCAGTAGTACTTCACTGCAGGGTTCGGGCTACAATGAGCAGTTCTTC. The genes are TRBV19 and TRBJ2-1; a possible D gene is TRBD1 (5 bases). Germline loops: CDR1 LNHDA, CDR2 SQIVND (reference sequence). The germline V and J ends were trimmed by 4 bases and 3 bases, with 19 bases remaining between them. CDR3 size: 17 residues.

This sequence joins TRBV19 and TRBJ1-1; 7 bases agree with TRBD1. The length of the CDR3 is 15 residues. The V segment lost 5 bases and the J segment 3 bases; nucleotides outside the gene matches: 9. Germline CDR1 and CDR2: LNHDA and SQIVND (reference sequence). CDR3 sequence (DNA): TGTGCCAGTAGTCCACCGACAGGGAGGGACACTGAAGCTTTCTTT. Amino acids: CASSPPTGRDTEAFF.

This clonotype was observed a handful of times. The chain has TRBV20-1 and TRBJ2-1; perhaps TRBD2 as D (5 bases). Germline V CDR1 and CDR2: DFQATT, SNEGSKA (reference sequence). The CDR3 is 14 amino acids. The V end lost 3 bases, the J end lost 1 base, and 10 bases lay between the germline ends. The CDR3 DNA reads as TGCAGTGCTAGTAAGAGGGATTCCTACAATGAGCAGTTCTTC. It codes for CSASKRDSYNEQFF.

In its sample, this clonotype was seen many times. V and J are TRBV11-3 and TRBJ2-5; the D gene is possibly TRBD2 (5 bases). From germline, CDR1 is SGHNT and CDR2 YENEEA. V lost 5 bases to trimming and J lost 2 bases, with 12 bases between them. CDR3 length equals 14 residues. CDR3 in amino acids: CASSLGELQETQYF. The CDR3 nucleotides read TGTGCCAGCAGCCTCGGGGAGCTACAAGAGACCCAGTACTTC. Full variable domain (missing parts from reference TRBV11-3 and TRBJ2-5): EAGVVQSPRYKIIEKKQPVAFWCNPISGHNTLYWYLQNLGQGPELLIRYENEEAVDDSQLPKDRFSAERLKGVDSTLKIQPAELGDSAVYLCASSLGELQETQYFGPGTRLLVL.